The 21 T cell receptor beta chains below were found in one sample sequenced in a study of blood T cell repertoires in COVID-19. Assay used: immunoSEQ multiplex PCR; TCRdb lists only in-frame clones, some missing. This table holds about 90,000 clones, around four fifths found once. Sequencing was performed on peripheral blood. These receptors were collected from a woman in her seventies with active or convalescent COVID-19.

The rearrangement uses TRBV2 and TRBJ1-2; 9 bases fit TRBD1. This CDR3 is 13 amino acids long. Losses at the gene ends were 7 bases for V and 4 bases for J; bases not matched to a gene: 4. The germline V gene has CDR1 SNHLY and CDR2 FYNNEI. CDR3 amino acids: CASNLDRGYGYTF. The CDR3 DNA reads as TGTGCCAGCAACTTGGACAGGGGCTATGGCTACACCTTC. Based on the CDR3 plus reference TRBV2 and TRBJ1-2, the full variable domain is EPEVTQTPSHQVTQMGQEVILRCVPISNHLYFYWYRQILGQKVEFLVSFYNNEISEKSEIFDDQFSVERPDGSNFTLKIRSTKLEDSAMYFCASNLDRGYGYTFGSGTRLTVV.

CDR3 residues: CASSPDRGTAFF. The DNA for the CDR3 is TGTGCCAGCAGTCCGGACAGGGGGACGGCTTTCTTT. J is TRBJ1-1 and V is TRBV12-3 or TRBV12-4; 10 nucleotides agree with TRBD1. After removal of 5 bases from V and 11 bases from J, the junction contained 5 bases not matched to a gene. CDR3 length equals 12 residues.

The rearrangement links TRBV7-6 to TRBJ1-3; D possibly corresponds to TRBD1 (6 bases). Germline V gene lookup returns CDR1 SGHVS and CDR2 FNYEAQ. Trimming stripped 4 bases from V and 0 bases from J, with 13 bases between. This CDR3 is built from 16 residues. The CDR3 bases are TGTGCCAGCAGCTCCCAACAGGGCCTCTCTGGAAACACCATATATTTT. It specifies CASSSQQGLSGNTIYF.

The CDR3 region has the DNA TGCGCCAGCAGCTTATGGGGACAGGACACTGAAGCTTTCTTT. Residues: CASSLWGQDTEAFF. The chain recombines TRBV5-1 with TRBJ1-1; 8 bases line up with TRBD1. Germline CDR1 and CDR2: SGHRS and YFSETQ. The CDR3 runs to 14 residues. The ends lost 2 bases at V and 3 bases at J; junction bases unmatched: 3.

The V and J genes are TRBV4-3 and TRBJ1-6; D is possibly TRBD1 (5 bases). The CDR3 has 14 amino acids. Germline loops: CDR1 LGHNA, CDR2 YSLEER. V gave up 1 base and J gave up 7 bases, with 8 bases separating them. In DNA, the CDR3 is TGCGCCAGCAGCCAAGCAGGGTCGAATTCACCCCTCCACTTT. Translation gives CASSQAGSNSPLHF.

The rearrangement joins TRBV5-6 to TRBJ1-2; D ambiguous. The CDR3 has 16 amino acids. Trimming left V 0 bases short and J 0 bases short, with 12 bases between. The germline gives CDR1 SGHDT, CDR2 YYEEEE. This chain's CDR3 is CASSLEGLRANYGYTF. The CDR3 coding sequence is TGTGCCAGCAGCTTGGAAGGACTGAGAGCTAACTATGGCTACACCTTC.

The chain has TRBV7-2 and TRBJ2-5, with a weak D call TRBD1 (6 bases). V was cut by 3 bases and J by 4 bases, with 9 bases left in between. CDR3 length: 13 amino acids. In germline, CDR1 is SGHTA, CDR2 FQGNSA. Here the CDR3 reads CASSFAGAETQYF. The CDR3 region has the DNA TGTGCCAGCAGCTTCGCAGGGGCAGAGACCCAGTACTTC. Full variable domain (outside the CDR3, taken from reference TRBV7-2 and TRBJ2-5): GAGVSQSPSNKVTEKGKDVELRCDPISGHTALYWYRQSLGQGLEFLIYFQGNSAPDKSGLPSDRFSAERTGGSVSTLTIQRTQQEDSAVYLCASSFAGAETQYFGPGTRLLVL.

This chain joins TRBV6-5 and TRBJ1-2; 7 positions agree with TRBD1. Germline V gives CDR1 MNHEY, CDR2 SVGAGI. V was clipped by 3 bases and J by 5 bases; unmatched bases: 9. The length of the CDR3 is 15 residues. In nucleotides, the CDR3 is TGTGCCAGCAGTTATAGGTACGACAGGGCGTATGGCTACACCTTC. This encodes CASSYRYDRAYGYTF.

This rearrangement joins TRBV6-5 to TRBJ2-3; tentative D call: TRBD2 (7 bases). This CDR3 is 15 amino acids long. With 7 bases removed from V and 4 bases from J, the gap between germline ends came to 18 bases. Germline V CDR1 and CDR2: MNHEY, SVGAGI. CDR3 sequence: CASTERGGGADTQYF. The CDR3, as DNA: TGTGCCAGCACCGAAAGGGGGGGAGGCGCAGATACGCAGTATTTT.

This chain joins TRBV18 and TRBJ2-5, with a tentative D call TRBD1 (6 bases). CDR1 KGHSH and CDR2 LQKENI come from the germline V gene. Between the trimmed V and J ends, which lost 1 base and 2 bases, there was a span of 14 bases. The CDR3 is made up of 16 amino acids. The CDR3 coding sequence is TGTGCCAGCTCACCACTGGACCAGGGGAATCAAGAGACCCAGTACTTC. It specifies CASSPLDQGNQETQYF. The variable domain in full, completed from reference TRBV18 and TRBJ2-5, reads NAGVMQNPRHLVRRRGQEARLRCSPMKGHSHVYWYRQLPEEGLKFMVYLQKENIIDESGMPKERFSAEFPKEGPSILRIQQVVRGDSAAYFCASSPLDQGNQETQYFGPGTRLLVL.

The CDR3 DNA reads as TGTGCCAGTACCGACGGGACAGGCTGGAACACTGAAGCTTTCTTT. Protein product: CASTDGTGWNTEAFF. The gene calls are TRBV19 and TRBJ1-1; TRBD1 agrees at 8 bases. V lost 7 bases, J lost 1 base, and 8 bases stayed unmatched. Germline lookup yields CDR1 LNHDA and CDR2 SQIVND (reference sequence). The CDR3 is 15 residues long. The full variable domain, rest sourced from reference TRBV19 and TRBJ1-1, is DGGITQSPKYLFRKEGQNVTLSCEQNLNHDAMYWYRQDPGQGLRLIYYSQIVNDFQKGDIAEGYSVSREKKESFPLTVTSAQKNPTAFYLCASTDGTGWNTEAFFGQGTRLTVV.

The V and J genes are TRBV19 and TRBJ1-5; maybe TRBD1 (6 bases). Germline V gives CDR1 LNHDA, CDR2 SQIVND (reference sequence). The CDR3 has 17 amino acids. Trimming cost V 0 bases and J 1 base, with 13 bases left between them. This chain's CDR3 is CASSIDGGQGSNQPQHF. In nucleotides, the CDR3 is TGTGCCAGTAGTATAGATGGCGGGCAGGGGAGCAATCAGCCCCAGCATTTT.

This chain joins TRBV11-2 and TRBJ2-7; TRBD2 might be the D (6 bases). CDR1 SGHAT and CDR2 FQNNGV come from the germline V gene. The V end was cut by 5 bases, the J end by 5 bases, with 13 bases between. The CDR3 consists of 13 residues. The CDR3 DNA reads as TGTGCCAGCAGCCGGGAGTTAGTCCACGAGCAGTACTTC. Encoded protein: CASSRELVHEQYF.

This clone was observed once. The chain employs TRBV4-1 and TRBJ1-6; D remains unclear. Germline V CDR1 and CDR2: MGHRA, YSYEKL. The CDR3 spans 15 residues. Between the trimmed V and J ends, which lost 0 bases and 0 bases, there was a span of 3 bases. The CDR3 sequence: CASSQESSYNSPLHF. CDR3 coding DNA: TGCGCCAGCAGCCAAGAGAGCTCCTATAATTCACCCCTCCACTTT.

The chain uses TRBV25-1 and TRBJ1-3; D not resolved. Germline V gene sequence: CDR1 MGHDK, CDR2 SYGVNS. The V gene lost 3 bases and the J gene lost 2 bases, with 17 bases spanning the gap. The CDR3 runs 17 residues. The CDR3 is CASSDSSVLSTGNTIYF. CDR3 coding DNA: TGTGCCAGCAGTGACTCATCGGTTCTCTCGACTGGAAACACCATATATTTT.

The gene calls are TRBV5-1 and TRBJ1-1, with no clear D. Germline V lookup: CDR1 SGHRS, CDR2 YFSETQ. V lost 0 bases and J lost 2, with 8 bases in between. CDR3 size: 14 residues. CDR3 amino acids: CASSLAWPNTEAFF. CDR3 nucleotide sequence: TGCGCCAGCAGCTTGGCGTGGCCTAACACTGAAGCTTTCTTT.

The V gene is TRBV6-5, the J gene TRBJ1-5; maybe TRBD1 (5 bases). The CDR3 sequence is 15 residues long. CDR1 is MNHEY, CDR2 SVGAGI, per germline. V lost 9 bases to trimming and J lost 4 bases, with 19 bases between them. DNA of the CDR3: TGTGCCAGTGCTCAGGGCAGGGCAGGAAATCAGCCCCAGCATTTT. Protein sequence: CASAQGRAGNQPQHF.

The rearrangement links TRBV18 to TRBJ2-5, with TRBD1 as a possible D gene (5 bases). The CDR3 spans 13 residues. Germline V gene sequence: CDR1 KGHSH, CDR2 LQKENI. V gave up 5 bases and J gave up 4 bases, with 11 bases separating them. The CDR3 sequence: CASSYFRGETQYF. In DNA, the CDR3 is TGTGCCAGCTCATATTTTAGGGGAGAGACCCAGTACTTC.

J is TRBJ2-5 and V is TRBV20-1, with 7 bases lining up with TRBD2. V lost 3 bases to trimming and J lost 5 bases; unmatched junction nucleotides: 9. Germline V lookup: CDR1 DFQATT, CDR2 SNEGSKA (reference sequence). The CDR3 is 14 residues long. CDR3 bases: TGCAGTGCTAGTCTGGGGGGGATTAGGGAGACCCAGTACTTC. Its translation is CSASLGGIRETQYF.

The chain employs TRBV28 and TRBJ2-1; 9 nucleotides match TRBD1. The germline CDR1 and CDR2 sequences are MDHEN and SYDVKM. The CDR3 covers 15 residues. J lost 3 bases, V lost 2 bases, and 2 bases had no gene match. CDR3: CASSLGGQGYNEQFF. The CDR3 nucleotides read TGTGCCAGCAGTTTAGGGGGACAGGGCTACAATGAGCAGTTCTTC.

V gene TRBV7-2 combines with J gene TRBJ1-1; no firm D call. V dropped 1 base and J dropped 4 bases, with 7 bases sitting between them. This CDR3 contains 13 residues. CDR1 is SGHTA and CDR2 is FQGNSA in the germline V gene. CDR3 nucleotide sequence: TGTGCCAGCAGCTTAGAGGAGGTCACTGAAGCTTTCTTT. This codes for CASSLEEVTEAFF.